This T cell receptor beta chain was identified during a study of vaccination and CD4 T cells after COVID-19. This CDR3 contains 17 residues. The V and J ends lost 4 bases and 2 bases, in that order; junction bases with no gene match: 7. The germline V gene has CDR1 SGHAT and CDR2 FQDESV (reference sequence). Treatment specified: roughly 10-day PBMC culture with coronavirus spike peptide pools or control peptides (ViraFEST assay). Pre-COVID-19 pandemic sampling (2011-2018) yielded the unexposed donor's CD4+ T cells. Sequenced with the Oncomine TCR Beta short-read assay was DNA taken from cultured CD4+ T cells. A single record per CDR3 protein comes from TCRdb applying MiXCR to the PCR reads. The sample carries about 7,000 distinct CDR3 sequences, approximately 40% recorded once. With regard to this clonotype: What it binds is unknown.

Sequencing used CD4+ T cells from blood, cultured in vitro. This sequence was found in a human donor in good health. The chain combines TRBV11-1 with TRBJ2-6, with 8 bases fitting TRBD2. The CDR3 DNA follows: TGTGCCAGCAGCTCCCAGTCGGGAGGGCCTGGGGCCAACGTCCTGACTTTC. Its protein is CASSSQSGGPGANVLTF.